A selection of T cell receptor beta chains follows, all from one sample in a study of early T cells in non-severe SARS-CoV-2 infection. TCRdb called the 5' RACE reads again in MiXCR, with one record for every CDR3 protein. The sample consists of approximately 85,000 distinct CDR3 sequences, about 12% of them appearing once. Specimen: whole blood. The source is an adult who was a healthcare worker with PCR-confirmed SARS-CoV-2 infection or an uninfected control (not recorded which). CDR3s include the opening cysteine and the closing phenylalanine or tryptophan. Each record gives: D gene, V gene, clone size, J gene, CDR3 DNA, CDR3 protein. The D gene is left open where the match is weak. Size is stated for part of the rows, as once, few or many counts, or as a class when the clone is expanded.

D: TRBD1; V: TRBV7-2; size: .; J: TRBJ2-5; DNA: TGTGCCAGCAGCTTTGACAGGGTTAAGACCCAGTACTTC; CDR3: CASSFDRVKTQYF
D: TRBD2; V: TRBV4-1; size: .; J: TRBJ2-4; DNA: TGCGCCAGCAGCCAAGTGAGCGGGGAGGACATTCAGTACTTC; CDR3: CASSQVSGEDIQYF
D: .; V: TRBV19; size: few; J: TRBJ1-2; DNA: TGTGCCAGTAGTATAGATCTCCAGACTAACTATGGCTACACCTTC; CDR3: CASSIDLQTNYGYTF
D: TRBD1; V: TRBV20-1; size: .; J: TRBJ2-7; DNA: TGCAGTGCTAGTAGGGGGCAGGAGTGGGAGCAGTACTTC; CDR3: CSASRGQEWEQYF
D: .; V: TRBV7-9; size: few; J: TRBJ1-5; DNA: TGTGCCAGCAGTCTAGACCTGGGGGATCAGCCCCAGCATTTT; CDR3: CASSLDLGDQPQHF
D: .; V: TRBV6-6; size: .; J: TRBJ1-1; DNA: TGTGCCAGCAGTTACTCTGGAGGGTCCGGCACTGAAGCTTTCTTT; CDR3: CASSYSGGSGTEAFF
D: .; V: TRBV25-1; size: few; J: TRBJ1-2; DNA: TGTGCCAGCTTTGCGGGGGGCGACTATGGCTACACCTTC; CDR3: CASFAGGDYGYTF
D: .; V: TRBV6-2/TRBV6-3; size: .; J: TRBJ1-1; DNA: TGTGCCAGCAGTTACCTAGGACAAGGGCTGAACACTGAAGCTTTCTTT; CDR3: CASSYLGQGLNTEAFF
D: TRBD2; V: TRBV18; size: few; J: TRBJ2-1; DNA: TGTGCCAGCTCGCGGGGGGGAGGAGGAACCTACAATGAGCAGTTCTTC; CDR3: CASSRGGGGTYNEQFF
D: TRBD2; V: TRBV6-1; size: .; J: TRBJ2-2; DNA: TGTGCCAGCAGTGGACTAGCGGGACGGACCGGGGAGCTGTTTTTT; CDR3: CASSGLAGRTGELFF
D: .; V: TRBV7-2; size: few; J: TRBJ1-6; DNA: TGTGCCAGCAGCTTAGCAGTGGTCCATAATTCACCCCTCCACTTT; CDR3: CASSLAVVHNSPLHF
D: TRBD2; V: TRBV5-1; size: many; J: TRBJ2-3; DNA: TGCGCCAGCAGCTTGGCTAGCGGACCCGGGGATACGCAGTATTTT; CDR3: CASSLASGPGDTQYF
D: TRBD2; V: TRBV7-2; size: .; J: TRBJ2-5; DNA: TGTGCCAGCAGCTTAAAGCGACTAGCAGTAGATGTAGAGACCCAGTACTTC; CDR3: CASSLKRLAVDVETQYF
D: .; V: TRBV29-1; size: many; J: TRBJ2-3; DNA: TGCAGCGGGGGACCCTTGGGAGGAGCTAGCACAGATACGCAGTATTTT; CDR3: CSGGPLGGASTDTQYF
D: .; V: TRBV11-3; size: .; J: TRBJ2-7; DNA: TGTGCCAGCAGCCCTGATGGGGGCTACGAGCAGTACTTC; CDR3: CASSPDGGYEQYF
D: .; V: TRBV11-2; size: few; J: TRBJ2-7; DNA: TGTGCCAGCCGGCTGAGGCCCCTAGTTGAGTTCCAGTACTTC; CDR3: CASRLRPLVEFQYF
D: .; V: TRBV15; size: .; J: TRBJ2-4; DNA: TGTGCCACCAGCAGAGATGCCGGCAGGGAGGACATTCAGTACTTC; CDR3: CATSRDAGREDIQYF
D: .; V: TRBV19; size: .; J: TRBJ2-7; DNA: TGTGCCAGTAGTTCCTTTGTGGGGTACGAGCAGTACTTC; CDR3: CASSSFVGYEQYF
D: .; V: TRBV3-1; size: many; J: TRBJ2-7; DNA: TGTGCCAGCAGCCAAGTTAACACGGTGCCCTACGAGCAGTACTTC; CDR3: CASSQVNTVPYEQYF
D: .; V: TRBV5-1; size: .; J: TRBJ2-3; DNA: TGCGCCAGCAGCTTGGGGTCCGGGGCAGATACGCAGTATTTT; CDR3: CASSLGSGADTQYF
D: .; V: TRBV12-3/TRBV12-4; size: many; J: TRBJ2-2; DNA: TGTGCCAGCAGTTCAGGGTGGGCCACCGGGGAGCTGTTTTTT; CDR3: CASSSGWATGELFF
D: TRBD1; V: TRBV6-6; size: many; J: TRBJ1-1; DNA: TGTGCCAGCAGTTACGGGGGGGACAGGGGAGGCCTCAACACTGAAGCTTTCTTT; CDR3: CASSYGGDRGGLNTEAFF
D: .; V: TRBV7-7; size: many; J: TRBJ2-1; DNA: TGTGCTAGCAGCTTAGAGGGGGTGAACAATGAGCAGTTCTTC; CDR3: CASSLEGVNNEQFF
D: TRBD2; V: TRBV10-3; size: many; J: TRBJ2-1; DNA: TGTGCCATCAGTGAGTCTGAGTGGGGGGGTGAGCAGTTCTTC; CDR3: CAISESEWGGEQFF
D: .; V: TRBV29-1; size: many; J: TRBJ2-3; DNA: TGCAGCGTCGTGGGCCTACTAGGGCAGGCACCAGATACGCAGTATTTT; CDR3: CSVVGLLGQAPDTQYF
D: .; V: TRBV7-9; size: few; J: TRBJ2-5; DNA: TGTGCCAGCAGCTACCAAGAGACCCAGTACTTC; CDR3: CASSYQETQYF
D: TRBD1; V: TRBV4-1; size: .; J: TRBJ1-5; DNA: TGCGCCAGCAGCCAAGAAGGACAGGGAGTTCGTCAGCCCCAGCATTTT; CDR3: CASSQEGQGVRQPQHF
D: .; V: TRBV12-3/TRBV12-4; size: .; J: TRBJ1-2; DNA: TGTGCCAGCAGTTTGCGGGGATACGGCTACACCTTC; CDR3: CASSLRGYGYTF
D: TRBD2; V: TRBV7-9; size: .; J: TRBJ2-7; DNA: TGTGCCAGCAGCACAGTCGGGACTAGTTCGATCGAGCAGTACTTC; CDR3: CASSTVGTSSIEQYF
D: TRBD2; V: TRBV29-1; size: .; J: TRBJ2-3; DNA: TGCAGCGTTGCCGAAGCGGGGGGCACAGATACGCAGTATTTT; CDR3: CSVAEAGGTDTQYF
D: TRBD2; V: TRBV7-8; size: few; J: TRBJ2-3; DNA: TGTGCCAGCAGCAAGCAGCGACTAGCGGGAGTGGATACGCAGTATTTT; CDR3: CASSKQRLAGVDTQYF
D: TRBD1; V: TRBV5-1; size: many; J: TRBJ1-5; DNA: TGCGCCAGCAGCTTGGGCGAGGGGGCCCGCAATCAGCCCCAGCATTTT; CDR3: CASSLGEGARNQPQHF
D: .; V: TRBV4-1; size: many; J: TRBJ1-5; DNA: TGCGCCAGCAGCCAGGGGGCCATGAGCAATCAGCCCCAGCATTTT; CDR3: CASSQGAMSNQPQHF
D: .; V: TRBV6-1; size: .; J: TRBJ1-4; DNA: TGTGCCAGCAGTGAAGGGACAGATAATGAAAAACTGTTTTTT; CDR3: CASSEGTDNEKLFF
D: .; V: TRBV7-9; size: .; J: TRBJ1-1; DNA: TGTGCCAGCAGCTTAGCAACGGGCGGGCGAGCGGACACTGAAGCTTTCTTT; CDR3: CASSLATGGRADTEAFF
D: .; V: TRBV29-1; size: few; J: TRBJ2-5; DNA: TGCAGCGTTGAGGGGGGCGCAGGAGAGACCCAGTACTTC; CDR3: CSVEGGAGETQYF
D: TRBD1; V: TRBV5-1; size: .; J: TRBJ2-7; DNA: TGCGCCAGCAGCCAGAGGACAGGGAACGAGCAGTACTTC; CDR3: CASSQRTGNEQYF
D: .; V: TRBV7-9; size: few; J: TRBJ2-5; DNA: TGTGCCAGCAGCTTAGAGGGGCGGAGGACAGAGACCCAGTACTTC; CDR3: CASSLEGRRTETQYF
D: .; V: TRBV7-3; size: .; J: TRBJ1-6; DNA: TGTGCCAGCAGCTCCGGCGGGGATTCACCCCTCCACTTT; CDR3: CASSSGGDSPLHF